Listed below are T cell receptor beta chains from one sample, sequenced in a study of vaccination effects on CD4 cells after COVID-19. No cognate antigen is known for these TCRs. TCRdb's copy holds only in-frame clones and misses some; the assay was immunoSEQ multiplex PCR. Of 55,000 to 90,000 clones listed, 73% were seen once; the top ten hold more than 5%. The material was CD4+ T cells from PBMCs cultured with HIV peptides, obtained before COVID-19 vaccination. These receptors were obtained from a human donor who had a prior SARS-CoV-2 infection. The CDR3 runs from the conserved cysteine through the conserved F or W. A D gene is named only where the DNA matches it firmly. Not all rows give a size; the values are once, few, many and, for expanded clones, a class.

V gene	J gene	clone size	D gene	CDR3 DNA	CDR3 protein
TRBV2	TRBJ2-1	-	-	TGTGCCAGCAGTAGACTCACCTCCTACAATGAGCAGTTCTTC	CASSRLTSYNEQFF
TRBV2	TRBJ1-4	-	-	TGTGCCAGCAGGGCTCGAACGGGAGAAAAACTGTTTTTT	CASRARTGEKLFF
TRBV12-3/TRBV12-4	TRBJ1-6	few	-	TGTGCCAGCAGGGACACAGGGAGGCCCCTCCACTTT	CASRDTGRPLHF
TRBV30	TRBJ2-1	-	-	TGTGCCTGGAGTGGGAATAGGGCCTACAATGAGCAGTTCTTC	CAWSGNRAYNEQFF
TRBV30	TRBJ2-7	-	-	TGTGCCTGGAGTCTACAGGAGGGTTACGAGCAGTACTTC	CAWSLQEGYEQYF
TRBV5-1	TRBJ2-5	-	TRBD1	TGCGCCAGCAGCTTGGGTGCCGCAGGGGGCATAGGGGAGACCCAGTACTTC	CASSLGAAGGIGETQYF
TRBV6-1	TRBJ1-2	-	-	TGTGCCAGCAGTGAGGCAGGGGCGAACTATGGCTACACCTTC	CASSEAGANYGYTF
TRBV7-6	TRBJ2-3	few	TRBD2	TGTGCCAGCAGCTCCGGGACTATGGTTAGTAGGGATACGCAGTATTTT	CASSSGTMVSRDTQYF
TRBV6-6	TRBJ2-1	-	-	TGTGCCAGCATTCGCGGGGGCGACAATGAGCAGTTCTTC	CASIRGGDNEQFF
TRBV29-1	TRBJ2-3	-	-	TGCAGCGTTTCGGAGGGCGCAGATACGCAGTATTTT	CSVSEGADTQYF
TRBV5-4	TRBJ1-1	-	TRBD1	TGTGCCAGCAGCGACGGTGCAGGGGGAAACACTGAAGCTTTCTTT	CASSDGAGGNTEAFF
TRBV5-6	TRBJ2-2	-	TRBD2	TGTGCCAGCAGCTTGGTCCTAGCGGGAGCTCGGACCGGGGAGCTGTTTTTT	CASSLVLAGARTGELFF
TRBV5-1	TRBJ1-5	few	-	TGCGCCAGCAGCTTGGACACCGATCAGCCCCAGCATTTT	CASSLDTDQPQHF
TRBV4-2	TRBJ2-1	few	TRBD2	TGTGCCAGCAGCCTCGAGACTAGCGGGAGAAATGAGCAGTTCTTC	CASSLETSGRNEQFF
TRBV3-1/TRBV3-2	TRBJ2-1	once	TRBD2	TGTGCCAGCAGCCAGAATATAAGGACTAGCGGGGGCTACAATGAGCAGTTCTTC	CASSQNIRTSGGYNEQFF
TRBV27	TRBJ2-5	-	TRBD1	TGTGCTTCCCAGGAAGGGGGCTCCGCCGGGACCCAGTACTTC	CASQEGGSAGTQYF
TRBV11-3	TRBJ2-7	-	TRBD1	TGTGCCAGCAGCTTCACAGGGGTTAAATACGAGCAGTACTTC	CASSFTGVKYEQYF
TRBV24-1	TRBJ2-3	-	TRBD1	TGTGCCACCAGTGCCTGGGACAGGGAGGGGACAGATACGCAGTATTTT	CATSAWDREGTDTQYF
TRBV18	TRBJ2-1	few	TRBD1	TGTGCCAGCTCAGGACGACAGGGCTCCTACAATGAGCAGTTCTTC	CASSGRQGSYNEQFF
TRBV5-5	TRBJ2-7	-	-	TGTGCCAGCAGCTTGGGACTGGGCCGCTTGACGCAGTACTTC	CASSLGLGRLTQYF
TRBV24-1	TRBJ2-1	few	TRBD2	TGTGCCACCAGTGATCGAACTAGCGGGTCTTCCAATGAGCAGTTCTTC	CATSDRTSGSSNEQFF
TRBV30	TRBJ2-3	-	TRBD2	TGTGCCTGGACCGTGTCACTAGCGGGGGCCGATAGCACAGATACGCAGTATTTT	CAWTVSLAGADSTDTQYF
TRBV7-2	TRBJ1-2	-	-	TGTGCCAGCAGCTTAGGGGCAGGGACATTCTATGGCTACACCTTC	CASSLGAGTFYGYTF
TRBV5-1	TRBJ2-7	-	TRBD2	TGCGCCAGCAGCCCCGATCTAGCGGGAGCAGACGAGCAGTACTTC	CASSPDLAGADEQYF
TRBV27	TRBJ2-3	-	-	TGTGCCAGCCGACTCATCGGGTACACAGATACGCAGTATTTT	CASRLIGYTDTQYF
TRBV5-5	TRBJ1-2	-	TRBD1	TGTGCCAGCAGCTCATACCGGGACAGGGATGGCTACACCTTC	CASSSYRDRDGYTF
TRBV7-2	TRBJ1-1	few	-	TGTGCCAGCAGCTTAGCAGTTATGAACACTGAAGCTTTCTTT	CASSLAVMNTEAFF
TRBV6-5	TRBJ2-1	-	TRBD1	TGTGCCAGCAGGATTTGGACAGGGGCGCAGTTCTTC	CASRIWTGAQFF
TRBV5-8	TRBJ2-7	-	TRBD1	TGTGCCAGCAGCTGGGGGGTCGGACAGGGGTGGGACGAGCAGTACTTC	CASSWGVGQGWDEQYF
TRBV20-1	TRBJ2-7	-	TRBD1	TGCAGTGCTAGTCGGGGACAGGGTCACGAGCAGTACTTC	CSASRGQGHEQYF
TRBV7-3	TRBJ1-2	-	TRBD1	TGTGCCAGCAGCTATGACAGGGGGGGCGGCTACACCTTC	CASSYDRGGGYTF
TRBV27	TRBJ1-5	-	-	TGTGCCAGCAGTTTTAGGAGGTACGGCAATCAGCCCCAGCATTTT	CASSFRRYGNQPQHF
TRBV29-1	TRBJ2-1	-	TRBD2	TGCAGCGTTGACCTAGCGGGGGGGCCACAGTTCTTC	CSVDLAGGPQFF
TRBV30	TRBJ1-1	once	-	TGTGCCTGGAGTGCCACGGACAGTTACACTGAAGCTTTCTTT	CAWSATDSYTEAFF
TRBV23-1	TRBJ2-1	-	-	TGCGCCCCAATCCCCCCCACTTTCTCCTACAATGAGCAGTTCTTC	CAPIPPTFSYNEQFF
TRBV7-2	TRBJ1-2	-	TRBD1	TGTGCCAGCAGCTTCCGGGACAGGGCAGGCTACACCTTC	CASSFRDRAGYTF
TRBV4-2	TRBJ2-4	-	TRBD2	TGTGCCAGCAGCCAAGTGGCCGGAAGGACTAGCGGAGCCAAAAACATTCAGTACTTC	CASSQVAGRTSGAKNIQYF
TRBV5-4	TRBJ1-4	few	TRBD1	TGTGCCAGCAGCAGTGACAGGGGTAATGAAAAACTGTTTTTT	CASSSDRGNEKLFF
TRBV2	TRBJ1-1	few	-	TGTGCCAGCAGAGAGTCCAGGGCTAGGACTGAAGCTTTCTTT	CASRESRARTEAFF
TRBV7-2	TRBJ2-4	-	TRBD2	TGTGCCAGCAGCTTAGGGGCCGGACTAGCGGGGGGGCAGTACTTC	CASSLGAGLAGGQYF
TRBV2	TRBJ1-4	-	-	TGTGCCACCCAAACAACCCGCGGTGAAAAACTGTTTTTT	CATQTTRGEKLFF
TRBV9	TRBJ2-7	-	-	TGTGCCAGCAGCGCGACTCGGTACTCCTACGAGCAGTACTTC	CASSATRYSYEQYF
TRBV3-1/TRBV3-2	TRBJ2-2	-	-	TGTGCCAGCAGCCCTCTTGCCGGGGAGCTGTTTTTT	CASSPLAGELFF
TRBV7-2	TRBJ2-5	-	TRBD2	TGTGCCAGCAGCTTAGCCCTAGCGGGAGGGCAAGAGACCCAGTACTTC	CASSLALAGGQETQYF
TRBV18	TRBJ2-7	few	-	TGTGCCAGCTCACCATCCCGGGACGGCCCCTACGAGCAGTACTTC	CASSPSRDGPYEQYF
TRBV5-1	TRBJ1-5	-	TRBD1	TGCGCCAGCAGCTTGGGGACAGGGGATCAGCCCCAGCATTTT	CASSLGTGDQPQHF
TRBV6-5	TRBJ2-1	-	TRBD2	TGTGCCAGCAGTTTGCGGGGGGCGCATGAGCAGTTCTTC	CASSLRGAHEQFF
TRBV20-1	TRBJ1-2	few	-	TGCAGTGCGGGCTATGGCTACACCTTC	CSAGYGYTF
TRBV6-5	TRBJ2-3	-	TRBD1	TGTGCCAGCAACCGACAGGGGGCTTTCACAGATACGCAGTATTTT	CASNRQGAFTDTQYF
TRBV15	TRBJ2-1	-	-	TGTGCCACCAGAGACGGAATACGGGGGGCTTTAGGCAATGAGCAGTTCTTC	CATRDGIRGALGNEQFF
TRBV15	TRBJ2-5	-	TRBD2	TGTGCCACCAGCAGAGATCCAGTGGGAGGGATACAAGAGACCCAGTACTTC	CATSRDPVGGIQETQYF
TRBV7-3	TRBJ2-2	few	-	TGTGCCAGCAGCTTACAGGGTCGACAGACGGCCGGGGAGCTGTTTTTT	CASSLQGRQTAGELFF
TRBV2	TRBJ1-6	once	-	TGTGCCAGCACTGGGACGTTGGGTTCACCCCTCCACTTT	CASTGTLGSPLHF
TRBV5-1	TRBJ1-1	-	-	TGCGCCAGCAGCTTGGGACAGGCAGATGAAGCTTTCTTT	CASSLGQADEAFF
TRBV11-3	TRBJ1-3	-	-	TGTGCCAGCAGCTTAGGGACCTCTGGAAACACCATATATTTT	CASSLGTSGNTIYF
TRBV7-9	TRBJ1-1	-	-	TGTGCCAGCAGCTCCGCGGGGAGCACTGAAGCTTTCTTT	CASSSAGSTEAFF
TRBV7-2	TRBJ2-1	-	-	TGTGCCAGCAGCCCAGGACCTCAGGACAATGAGCAGTTCTTC	CASSPGPQDNEQFF
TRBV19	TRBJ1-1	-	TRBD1	TGTGCCAGTAGTTTATGGACAGGGGCTTCTTTGACTGAAGCTTTCTTT	CASSLWTGASLTEAFF
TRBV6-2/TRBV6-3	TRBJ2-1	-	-	TGTGCCAGCAGTACCGAGCGGGTGAGCTCCTACAATGAGCAGTTCTTC	CASSTERVSSYNEQFF
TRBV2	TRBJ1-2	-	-	TGTGCCAGCAGCTTGCTCCAGCCGAACTATGGCTACACCTTC	CASSLLQPNYGYTF